The rows below give T cell receptor beta chains drawn from one sample of a study of regulatory T cells in long-lasting Graves disease. TCRdb ran MiXCR on the multiplex PCR reads and lists one entry per CDR3 protein. The data contain about 240,000 distinct CDR3 sequences, 20% to 25% of them seen just once; the ten biggest clones take up approximately 13%. The sample was peripheral blood mononuclear cells (PBMCs), taken at new diagnosis, from a patient treated with antithyroid drugs. The receptors derive from a female donor with Graves disease. CDR3s leave out the opening cysteine and the closing phenylalanine or tryptophan. The D gene is left open where the match is weak.

NA	TRBV4-1	TRBJ1-1	ASSQVNSWDTEAF
NA	TRBV18	TRBJ2-7	ASSKNRDEQY
TRBD1	TRBV6-2/TRBV6-3	TRBJ1-2	ASSPGDRGYT
NA	TRBV5-1	TRBJ1-2	ASSAFGTAYGYT
TRBD1	TRBV19	TRBJ1-1	ASSISLRDRLNTEAF
NA	TRBV11-2	TRBJ2-5	ASSWAGMLKTQY
NA	TRBV24-1	TRBJ2-3	ATSDTVQGRDTQY
NA	TRBV10-2	TRBJ1-5	ASSETGGSNQPQH
NA	TRBV20-1	TRBJ2-1	SAGVLGRAATNEQF
NA	TRBV20-1	TRBJ1-2	SASPTNYGYT
TRBD2	TRBV2	TRBJ2-1	ASSDPGLSGRQTNSYNEQF
NA	TRBV24-1	TRBJ1-2	ATSTGKGGYGYT
TRBD2	TRBV2	TRBJ2-1	ASSFLAGDRYEQF
NA	TRBV19	TRBJ2-3	ASSIDRPGTQY
NA	TRBV18	TRBJ1-3	ASSPLSRLGPGNTIY
TRBD2	TRBV27	TRBJ2-7	ASSSPGLAAYEQY
NA	TRBV12-3/TRBV12-4	TRBJ2-7	ASSFGRNAYEQY
NA	TRBV11-2	TRBJ2-7	ASRGSGYSYEQY
TRBD1	TRBV7-2	TRBJ1-2	ASSFAGGPGYT
NA	TRBV20-1	TRBJ1-3	SATSNRETGNTIY
NA	TRBV11-2	TRBJ2-5	ASSLDVADGETQY
NA	TRBV29-1	TRBJ2-7	SVEFEKAYEQY
NA	TRBV29-1	TRBJ2-7	SVGKSSYEQY
NA	TRBV7-2	TRBJ2-5	ASSHRRVSQETQY
NA	TRBV7-2	TRBJ2-4	ASSGGQLAKNIQY
NA	TRBV19	TRBJ2-1	ASSLGASSYNEQF
TRBD2	TRBV5-1	TRBJ2-3	ASQRGGTDTQY
TRBD1	TRBV18	TRBJ1-2	ASSPGQGDYGYT
TRBD1	TRBV9	TRBJ1-1	ASSAITGDTEAF
NA	TRBV20-1	TRBJ1-1	RPDSNTEAF
NA	TRBV12-3/TRBV12-4	TRBJ1-5	AGSPGRGQIRI
TRBD1	TRBV2	TRBJ1-3	ASSYDRGGNTIY
NA	TRBV6-1	TRBJ2-7	ASSQTERREQY
NA	TRBV3-1	TRBJ2-5	ASSQDRLAQY
TRBD1	TRBV19	TRBJ2-2	ATYDRANTGELF
NA	TRBV5-1	TRBJ2-1	ASSLGPGTSIYNEQF
TRBD2	TRBV7-9	TRBJ2-7	ASSLASGGAPGQY
NA	TRBV5-1	TRBJ1-1	ASSLDEGRMNTEAF